Presented here are 20 T cell receptor beta chains from one specimen sequenced in a study of blood T cells in healthy people across ages. A J-beta primer mix and a sample-barcoded 5' primer were used in a second PCR of about 7 to 12 cycles. TCRdb re-called the 5' RACE reads with MiXCR, one entry per CDR3 protein. The sample carries about 1.6 million distinct CDR3 sequences, 30% to 35% recorded once. Input material: blood. These receptors all stem from a woman in her twenties or thirties in good health.

V is TRBV5-1 and J is TRBJ2-1, with D maybe TRBD2 (6 bases). Per the germline V gene, CDR1 is SGHRS and CDR2 is YFSETQ. The CDR3 is made up of 17 amino acids. Deletions cut 0 bases from V and 9 bases from J, with 22 bases between. The CDR3 here is CASSLEATRVEGSEQFF. CDR3 nucleotides: TGCGCCAGCAGCTTGGAGGCGACTAGGGTGGAAGGGAGTGAGCAGTTCTTC.

This chain uses TRBV6-2 or TRBV6-3 with TRBJ2-1, with D possibly TRBD1 on 5 matching bases. Between the trimmed V and J ends, which lost 5 bases and 0 bases, there was a span of 8 bases. This CDR3 has 14 amino acids. Per the germline V gene, CDR1 is MNHEY and CDR2 is SVGEGT. The CDR3 DNA is TGTGCCAGCAGTACGGACAACTCCTACAATGAGCAGTTCTTC. It specifies CASSTDNSYNEQFF.

The V gene is TRBV7-2, the J gene TRBJ2-5; 7 bases map to TRBD2. Losses at the gene ends were 2 bases for V and 5 bases for J; bases not matched to a gene: 11. The V gene's germline CDR1 is SGHTA and CDR2 FQGNSA. CDR3 size: 16 residues. CDR3 nucleotides: TGTGCCAGCAGCTTAATGTGGCGGGGGATACTGGAGACCCAGTACTTC. Translation: CASSLMWRGILETQYF. Using reference TRBV7-2 and TRBJ2-5 for the parts outside the CDR3, the full variable domain is GAGVSQSPSNKVTEKGKDVELRCDPISGHTALYWYRQSLGQGLEFLIYFQGNSAPDKSGLPSDRFSAERTGGSVSTLTIQRTQQEDSAVYLCASSLMWRGILETQYFGPGTRLLVL.

CDR3: CASSLGVQGGTEAFF. For the CDR3, the DNA is TGCGCCAGCAGCTTGGGTGTCCAGGGGGGCACTGAAGCTTTCTTT. The V call is TRBV5-1, the J call TRBJ1-1; 7 bases are a match to TRBD1. Germline V gives CDR1 SGHRS, CDR2 YFSETQ. The V and J ends lost 0 bases and 4 bases, in that order; junction bases with no gene match: 6. This CDR3 spans 15 amino acids.

This clonotype was counted a few times. The V gene is TRBV20-1, the J gene TRBJ2-4; maybe TRBD2 (6 bases). The J call may be in error: the DNA end matches TRBJ2-7 better. Germline values: CDR1 DFQATT, CDR2 SNEGSKA (reference sequence). This CDR3 contains 11 residues. The CDR3 coding sequence is TGCAGTGCTAGTTTGGGGGGCGAGCAGTACTTC. Translation: CSASLGGEQYF.

This chain joins TRBV20-1 and TRBJ1-5, with 8 bases that match TRBD1. J was trimmed by 4 bases and V by 0 bases; bases with no gene match: 8. The germline CDR1 and CDR2 sequences are DFQATT and SNEGSKA (reference sequence). CDR3 length equals 16 residues. This CDR3 reads CSARDLGRGRNQPQHF. CDR3 coding DNA: TGCAGTGCTAGAGATCTCGGCAGGGGGCGAAATCAGCCCCAGCATTTT.

The chain recombines TRBV9 with TRBJ2-3; D tentatively fits TRBD1 or TRBD2 (5 bases each). The V and J ends lost 0 bases and 4 bases respectively, with 21 bases between them. This CDR3 contains 18 residues. Germline CDR1 SGDLS, CDR2 YYNGEE. The CDR3 bases are TGTGCCAGCAGCGTAGGGGACCCCGGTAAGAGGGGCCCAGATACGCAGTATTTT. Translation: CASSVGDPGKRGPDTQYF. Together with reference TRBV9 and TRBJ2-3, the CDR3 gives the full variable domain: DSGVTQTPKHLITATGQRVTLRCSPRSGDLSVYWYQQSLDQGLQFLIQYYNGEERAKGNILERFSAQQFPDLHSELNLSSLELGDSALYFCASSVGDPGKRGPDTQYFGPGTRLTVL.

On this clonotype itself: A single base separates this from a much larger clone, so it may be a read error. The chain has TRBV20-1 and TRBJ1-2; 10 nucleotides align to TRBD1. Germline V lookup: CDR1 DFQATT, CDR2 SNEGSKA (reference sequence). V lost 6 bases, J lost 10 bases, and 17 bases stayed unmatched. CDR3 length equals 15 residues. In nucleotides, the CDR3 is TGCAGTGCGAGACCTCCGGGACAGGGGTACAAAGACTACACCTTC. Protein sequence: CSARPPGQGYKDYTF.

The chain uses TRBV6-1 and TRBJ2-1; D is uncertain. Germline V gene lookup returns CDR1 MNHNS and CDR2 SASEGT. The CDR3 loop spans 13 amino acids. Between the trimmed V and J ends, which lost 7 bases and 10 bases, there was a span of 17 bases. CDR3: CASTPLLPGEQFF. Written as DNA, the CDR3 is TGTGCCAGCACCCCACTCCTCCCGGGCGAGCAGTTCTTC.

This chain joins TRBV5-1 and TRBJ1-2; D might be TRBD1 (5 bases). The length of the CDR3 is 14 residues. Germline-derived CDR1 and CDR2 are SGHRS and YFSETQ. Between the trimmed V and J ends, which lost 4 bases and 3 bases, there was a span of 13 bases. The CDR3 reads CASSAQTVHYGYTF. CDR3 nucleotides: TGCGCCAGCAGCGCACAGACAGTCCACTATGGCTACACCTTC.

About this clonotype: One end of the junction does not line up with germline, which may come from a read error. The chain employs TRBV9 and TRBJ2-7; D not certain. Germline-derived CDR1 and CDR2 are SGDLS and YYNGEE. CDR3 size: 11 residues. The CDR3 DNA sequence: TGTGCCAGCAGCGTAGCGAACGAGCGGTACTTC. Protein sequence: CASSVANERYF.

This chain links TRBV30 with TRBJ1-5; D remains ambiguous. The germline V gene encodes CDR1 GTSNPN and CDR2 SVGIG (reference sequence). V lost 4 bases, J lost 2 bases, and 6 bases lay in between. The CDR3 is made up of 12 amino acids. In nucleotides, the CDR3 is TGTGCCTGGACTCGAGGCAATCAGCCCCAGCATTTT. The encoded protein is CAWTRGNQPQHF.

The table lists this clonotype with a few counts. This chain connects TRBV27 to TRBJ1-4, with 8 bases matching TRBD1. This CDR3 contains 17 residues. The V gene end was trimmed by 5 bases and the J gene end by 4 bases; junction bases not matched to a gene: 12. Germline assignment: CDR1 MNHEY and CDR2 SMNVEV (reference sequence). CDR3 DNA: TGTGCCAGCAGTCCATCCCCGGGACAGGTGGATAATGAAAAACTGTTTTTT. Its translation: CASSPSPGQVDNEKLFF.

Comment on this clonotype: A much larger clonotype is one base distant, so this may be a read error. This chain joins TRBV2 and TRBJ2-3; D is ambiguous. The CDR3 is 12 residues long. Looked up from germline, CDR1 is SNHLY and CDR2 is FYNNEI. The ends were cut back, 0 bases at V and 4 bases at J, with 2 bases in the middle. The chain's CDR3 is CASSEAPDTQYF. The CDR3, as DNA: TGTGCCAGCAGTGAAGCGCCAGATACGCAGTATTTT.

This clonotype was counted many times. V gene TRBV7-9 combines with J gene TRBJ2-2; D call uncertain. V dropped 4 bases and J dropped 1 base, with 13 bases sitting between them. CDR3 length equals 16 residues. Germline V gene data show CDR1 as SEHNR and CDR2 as FQNEAQ (reference sequence). The CDR3 DNA follows: TGTGCCAGCAGCTCTTGGGGTTCTGGGAACACCGGGGAGCTGTTTTTT. This encodes CASSSWGSGNTGELFF.

This clonotype came up many times. The CDR3 nucleotides are TGCGCCAGCAGTGGACAGGGAGGAGATACGCAGTATTTT. Translated, it gives CASSGQGGDTQYF. V and J are TRBV10-1 and TRBJ2-3; D is perhaps TRBD1 (7 bases). The germline V gene encodes CDR1 WNHNN and CDR2 SYGVQD (reference sequence). This CDR3 comprises 13 residues. Trimming removed 4 bases from V and 5 bases from J, with 10 bases in between.

The genes are TRBV5-1 and TRBJ2-5; no firm D call. Trimming left V 4 bases short and J 2 bases short, with 12 bases between. This CDR3 has 14 residues. Germline V gene lookup returns CDR1 SGHRS and CDR2 YFSETQ. The CDR3 DNA reads as TGCGCCAGCAGCGTACAGATAGGGCAAGAGACCCAGTACTTC. Translation gives CASSVQIGQETQYF.

V and J are TRBV12-3 or TRBV12-4 and TRBJ2-6; TRBD1 agrees at 8 bases. V lost 0 bases, J lost 0 bases, and 7 bases stayed unmatched. The CDR3 extends over 19 amino acids. This CDR3 is CASSLAGDRPRSGANVLTF. DNA for the CDR3: TGTGCCAGCAGTTTAGCGGGGGACAGGCCACGCTCTGGGGCCAACGTCCTGACTTTC.

The chain couples TRBV11-2 to TRBJ2-5; D might be TRBD1 or TRBD2, each matching 5 bases. The CDR3 consists of 13 residues. Between the trimmed V and J ends, which lost 4 bases and 11 bases, there was a span of 17 bases. The germline CDR1 and CDR2 sequences are SGHAT and FQNNGV. CDR3 in DNA: TGTGCCAGCAGCTCACGATTTCAGGGACCGCAGTACTTC. It is translated as CASSSRFQGPQYF.

This clonotype occurred a few times. This chain links TRBV3-1 with TRBJ1-2; D remains unclear. Germline V gene lookup returns CDR1 LGHDT and CDR2 YNNKEL (reference sequence). Trimming removed 4 bases from V and 8 bases from J, with 17 bases in between. The CDR3 covers 14 residues. CDR3 amino acids: CASSLSTAVRGYTF. CDR3 DNA: TGTGCCAGCAGCCTTTCGACGGCGGTCCGCGGCTACACCTTC.